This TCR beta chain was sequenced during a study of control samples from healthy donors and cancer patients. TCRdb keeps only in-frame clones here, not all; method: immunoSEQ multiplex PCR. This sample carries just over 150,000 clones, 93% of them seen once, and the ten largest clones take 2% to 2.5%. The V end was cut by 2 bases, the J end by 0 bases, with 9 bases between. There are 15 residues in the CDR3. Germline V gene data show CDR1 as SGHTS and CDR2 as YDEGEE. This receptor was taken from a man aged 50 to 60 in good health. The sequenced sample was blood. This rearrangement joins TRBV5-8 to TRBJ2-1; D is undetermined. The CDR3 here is CASSLTYYSYNEQFF. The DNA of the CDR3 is TGTGCCAGCAGCTTAACGTATTACTCCTACAATGAGCAGTTCTTC.